This T cell receptor beta chain was observed in a study of blood T cells in healthy people across ages. The germline V gene encodes CDR1 ENHRY and CDR2 SYGVKD. This CDR3 has 15 residues. V was pared by 0 bases and J by 11 bases, with 12 bases of the junction left unmatched. With a J-beta primer mix and a sample-barcoded 5' primer, a second PCR ran about 7 to 11 cycles. Individual samples furnished no less than 2.5 million CDR3-containing paired-end reads apiece. TCRdb re-derived calls from the 5' RACE reads in MiXCR, one entry per CDR3 protein. Of 800,000 to 1,300,000 distinct CDR3 sequences listed, under 30% are singletons. The data were also submitted as part of a second study, on T cells of mothers and their children. That source reports: Roughly 6 children and their three healthy Caucasian mothers were the donors. RNA that had been extracted went wholly into cDNA synthesis, at around 1.6 ug per 15 ul. For each mother, over 10 million TCR beta CDR3 reads were obtained, and for each child, 2.5 million to 3 million.

V gene TRBV10-3 combines with J gene TRBJ2-5; the match to TRBD1 covers 7 bases. The clonotype comes from a girl aged 2-10 years in good health. Material: blood. CDR3 protein: CAISESEGATWEQYF. The CDR3 region has the DNA TGTGCCATCAGTGAGTCTGAGGGGGCAACTTGGGAGCAGTACTTC.